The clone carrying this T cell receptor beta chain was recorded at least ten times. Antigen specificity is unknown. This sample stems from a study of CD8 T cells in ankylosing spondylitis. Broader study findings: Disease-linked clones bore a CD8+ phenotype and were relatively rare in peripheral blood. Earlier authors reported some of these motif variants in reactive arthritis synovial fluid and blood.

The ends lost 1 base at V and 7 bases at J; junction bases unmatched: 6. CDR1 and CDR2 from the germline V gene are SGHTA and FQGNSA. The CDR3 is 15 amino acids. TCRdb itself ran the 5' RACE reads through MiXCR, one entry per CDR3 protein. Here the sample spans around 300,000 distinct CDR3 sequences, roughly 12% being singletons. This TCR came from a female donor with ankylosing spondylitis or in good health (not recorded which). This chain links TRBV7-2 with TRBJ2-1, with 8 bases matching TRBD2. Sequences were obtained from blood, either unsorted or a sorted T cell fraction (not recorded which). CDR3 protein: CASSLVGGRRNEQFF. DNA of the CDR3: TGTGCCAGCAGCTTAGTGGGCGGGAGGAGGAATGAGCAGTTCTTC.